The clone carrying this T cell receptor beta chain was detected only once. The antigen is not known. The junction does not match germline at one end; this may be a read error. This sample was taken from a study of blood T cells in healthy people across ages. Germline V gene data show CDR1 as SGHTA and CDR2 as FQGNSA. The CDR3 runs to 15 residues. Primed by a sample-barcoded 5' primer and a J-beta primer mix, a second PCR proceeded for about 7 to 11 cycles. CDR3-containing paired-end reads numbering at least 2.5 million came from each sample. TCRdb reanalysed the 5' RACE reads using MiXCR and keeps one entry per CDR3 protein. The repertoire holds roughly 730,000 distinct CDR3 sequences, with more than 55% as singletons. The study, taken as a whole, reports: Among T cells, TCR beta diversity per million cells dropped roughly linearly as age rose. Diversity was higher, and naive CD4+ cells more numerous, in long-lived donors than in aged donors.

The sample taken for sequencing was blood. This sequence was found in a middle-aged man in good health. This chain uses TRBV7-2 with TRBJ1-2, with TRBD1 as a possible D gene (6 bases). In DNA, the CDR3 is TGTGCTAGCAGCTCAGAGAGAAACAGGGTGCATGGCTACACCTTC. It encodes CASSSERNRVHGYTF.